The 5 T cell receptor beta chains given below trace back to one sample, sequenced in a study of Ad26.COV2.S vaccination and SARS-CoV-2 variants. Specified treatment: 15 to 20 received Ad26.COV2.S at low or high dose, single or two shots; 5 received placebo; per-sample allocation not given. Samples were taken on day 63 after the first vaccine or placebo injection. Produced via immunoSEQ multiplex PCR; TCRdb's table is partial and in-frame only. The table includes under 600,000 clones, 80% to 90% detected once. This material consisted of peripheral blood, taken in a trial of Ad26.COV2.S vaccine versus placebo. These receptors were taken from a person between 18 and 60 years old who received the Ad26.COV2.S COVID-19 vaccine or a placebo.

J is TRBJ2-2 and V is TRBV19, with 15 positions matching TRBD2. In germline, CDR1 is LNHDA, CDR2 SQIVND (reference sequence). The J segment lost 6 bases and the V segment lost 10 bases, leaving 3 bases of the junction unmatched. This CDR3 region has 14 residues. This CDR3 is CATGTSGGPGELFF. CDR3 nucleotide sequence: TGTGCCACGGGGACTAGCGGGGGGCCCGGGGAGCTGTTTTTT.

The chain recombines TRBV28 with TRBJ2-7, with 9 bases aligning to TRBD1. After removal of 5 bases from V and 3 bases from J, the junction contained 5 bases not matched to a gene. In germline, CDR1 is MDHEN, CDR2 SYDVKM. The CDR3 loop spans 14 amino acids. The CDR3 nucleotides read TGTGCCAGCAGTACAGGGACAGGGAACTACGAGCAGTACTTC. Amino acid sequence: CASSTGTGNYEQYF.

CDR3 residues: CASSYSVQGYGYTF. The CDR3 bases are TGTGCCAGCAGTTACTCGGTCCAGGGCTATGGCTACACCTTC. The rearrangement uses TRBV6-5 and TRBJ1-2, with D tentatively TRBD1 (5 bases). The CDR3 consists of 14 residues. V was trimmed by 0 bases and J by 4 bases, leaving 9 bases between them. Germline CDR1 reads MNHEY; CDR2 reads SVGAGI.

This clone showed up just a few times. The CDR3 sequence is CASSLTTGDSPLHF. DNA for the CDR3: TGTGCCAGCAGCTTAACGACAGGGGATTCACCCCTCCACTTT. This chain connects TRBV7-9 to TRBJ1-6, with TRBD1 matching over 8 bases. Trimming took 2 bases from V and 8 from J; bases not matched to a gene: 2. Germline CDR1 and CDR2: SEHNR and FQNEAQ (reference sequence). The CDR3 has 14 residues.

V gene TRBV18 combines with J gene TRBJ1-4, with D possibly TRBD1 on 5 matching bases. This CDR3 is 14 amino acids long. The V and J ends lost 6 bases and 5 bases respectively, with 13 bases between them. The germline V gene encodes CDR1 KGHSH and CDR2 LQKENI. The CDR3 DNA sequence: TGTGCCAGCTCGTCCGGGACGGGAAATGAAAAACTGTTTTTT. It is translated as CASSSGTGNEKLFF.